A single sample gave rise to the 11 T cell receptor beta chains below, sequenced in a study of CD8+ T cells in alopecia areata. Noted treatment: oral pan-JAK inhibitor, 5-10 mg twice daily. cDNA prepared by RNA extraction and subsequent reverse transcription served as the template for sequencing. Profiled with immunoSEQ multiplex PCR; TCRdb holds only in-frame clones, not every one. The sample shows 200,000 or so clones, around two fifths of them seen only once. This specimen consisted of CD4+ T cells sorted from blood, obtained at approximately week 37, from a patient treated with tofacitinib. The receptors come from a human donor with alopecia areata.

This clone was found a few times. The chain carries TRBV30 and TRBJ1-1, with D tentatively TRBD1 (5 bases). CDR1 and CDR2 from the germline V gene are GTSNPN and SVGIG (reference sequence). Between the trimmed V and J ends, which lost 5 bases and 3 bases, there was a span of 10 bases. The CDR3 runs 12 residues. The CDR3 coding sequence is TGTGCCTGGGATCGGGACTACACTGAAGCTTTCTTT. It yields the protein CAWDRDYTEAFF.

This rearrangement joins TRBV6-6 to TRBJ1-2, with 10 bases identical to TRBD1. V shed 6 bases and J 8 bases; nucleotides not matched to a gene: 6. The CDR3 covers 13 residues. CDR1 is MNHNY and CDR2 is SVGAGI in the germline V gene (reference sequence). Written as DNA, the CDR3 is TGTGCCAGCAGGGGCGACAGGGGGCAAGGCTACACCTTC. It specifies CASRGDRGQGYTF.

The chain employs TRBV7-2 and TRBJ2-7; no clear D. This CDR3 has 13 residues. Between the trimmed V and J ends, which lost 4 bases and 5 bases, there was a span of 12 bases. Germline V CDR1 and CDR2: SGHTA, FQGNSA. This CDR3 reads CASSSYTMDEQYF. The CDR3 DNA reads as TGTGCCAGCAGCTCATATACTATGGACGAGCAGTACTTC.

The V call is TRBV9, the J call TRBJ2-2, with TRBD1 as a possible D gene (6 bases). Trimming left V 0 bases short and J 5 bases short, with 8 bases between. The germline V gene encodes CDR1 SGDLS and CDR2 YYNGEE. This CDR3 is 14 amino acids long. CDR3 DNA: TGTGCCAGCAGCGTAGAAACAGGGACCGGGGAGCTGTTTTTT. As protein: CASSVETGTGELFF.

In its sample, this clone was seen a few times. The V call is TRBV5-1, the J call TRBJ2-1; 11 nucleotides match TRBD2. Losses at the gene ends were 3 bases for V and 0 bases for J; bases not matched to a gene: 5. This CDR3 has 17 residues. Germline V CDR1 and CDR2: SGHRS, YFSETQ. CDR3 bases: TGCGCCAGCAGCTCCCGACTAGCGGGAAGCTCCTACAATGAGCAGTTCTTC. Its protein product is CASSSRLAGSSYNEQFF.

This clone was found a few times. This chain uses TRBV19 with TRBJ2-2, with no clear D. The germline V and J ends were trimmed by 7 bases and 0 bases, with 9 bases remaining between them. Per the germline V gene, CDR1 is LNHDA and CDR2 is SQIVND (reference sequence). The length of the CDR3 is 14 residues. In nucleotides, the CDR3 is TGTGCCAGTAAAGGACGGTCGAACACCGGGGAGCTGTTTTTT. This encodes CASKGRSNTGELFF.

CDR3 DNA: TGTGCCAGCAGCCCGGACAGAGGGGAGACCCAGTACTTC. It translates to CASSPDRGETQYF. The chain carries TRBV2 and TRBJ2-5; weak D call: TRBD1 (6 bases). In germline, CDR1 is SNHLY, CDR2 FYNNEI. With 6 bases removed from V and 5 bases from J, the gap between germline ends came to 13 bases. The CDR3 has 13 residues.

This clone has a handful of counts. The chain couples TRBV6-6 to TRBJ2-7, with 7 bases aligning to TRBD1. CDR3 length: 14 residues. The trim removed 0 bases at V and 6 bases at J, leaving 5 bases unmatched. Germline loops: CDR1 MNHNY, CDR2 SVGAGI (reference sequence). For the CDR3, the DNA is TGTGCCAGCAGTTACTCCGGGACAGCAGGCGAGCAGTACTTC. Its protein product is CASSYSGTAGEQYF.

The chain combines TRBV6-5 with TRBJ2-7, with a possible D match to TRBD1 (6 bases). Trimming pared 7 bases from V and 3 bases from J, leaving 7 bases between. CDR1 is MNHEY and CDR2 is SVGAGI in the germline V gene. CDR3 length: 11 amino acids. The CDR3 DNA sequence: TGTGCCAGCACAGGGGACTACGAGCAGTACTTC. Translating it yields CASTGDYEQYF.

The CDR3 loop reads CASRVNSAKETQYF. CDR3 DNA: TGTGCCAGCCGCGTCAACTCGGCAAAAGAGACCCAGTACTTC. This chain connects TRBV2 to TRBJ2-5; unclear D gene. The CDR3 extends over 14 amino acids. Trimming shortened V by 8 bases and J by 3 bases, and 16 bases separated the two germline ends. Germline CDR1 SNHLY, CDR2 FYNNEI.

In its sample, this clone was seen a few times. The chain uses TRBV5-1 and TRBJ2-7, with D possibly being TRBD1 (5 bases). V was shortened by 4 bases and J by 7 bases, with 9 bases between the two germline ends. CDR3 length: 11 amino acids. CDR1 and CDR2 (germline): SGHRS, YFSETQ. The chain's CDR3 is CASSLDREQYF. DNA of the CDR3: TGCGCCAGCAGCCTTGACAGAGAGCAGTACTTC.